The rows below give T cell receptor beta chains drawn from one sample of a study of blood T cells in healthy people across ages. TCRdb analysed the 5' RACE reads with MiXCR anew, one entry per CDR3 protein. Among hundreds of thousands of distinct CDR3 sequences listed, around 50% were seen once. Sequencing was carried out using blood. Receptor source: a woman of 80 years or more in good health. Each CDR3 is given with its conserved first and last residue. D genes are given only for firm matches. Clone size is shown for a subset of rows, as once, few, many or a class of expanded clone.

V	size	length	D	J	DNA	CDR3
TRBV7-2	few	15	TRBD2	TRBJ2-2	TGTGCCAGCAGCTGGGGACTACAAAACACCGGGGAGCTGTTTTTT	CASSWGLQNTGELFF
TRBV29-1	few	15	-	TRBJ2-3	TGCAGCGTCGGACTGGGAGCGGCTTTAGCAGATACGCAGTATTTT	CSVGLGAALADTQYF
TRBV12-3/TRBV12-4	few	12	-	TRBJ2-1	TGTGCCAGCAGTATACAGGGTAATGAGCAGTTCTTC	CASSIQGNEQFF
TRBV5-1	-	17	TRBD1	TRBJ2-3	TGCGCCAGCAGCTTGGCCCTTGGCAGGGGGCTCCCAGATACGCAGTATTTT	CASSLALGRGLPDTQYF
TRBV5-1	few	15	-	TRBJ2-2	TGCGCCAGCAGCCTCCTCCGGGGGAACACCGGGGAGCTGTTTTTT	CASSLLRGNTGELFF
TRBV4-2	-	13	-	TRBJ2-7	TGTGCCAGCAGCCAGAGCGGGTACAATGAGCAGTACTTC	CASSQSGYNEQYF
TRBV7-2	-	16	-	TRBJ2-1	TGTGCCAGCAGCCTCCAAGCGGGTATGGGAAACAATGAGCAGTTCTTC	CASSLQAGMGNNEQFF
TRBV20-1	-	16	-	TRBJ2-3	TGCAGTGCTAGAGATCTTGCAGGGTGGGACACAGATACGCAGTATTTT	CSARDLAGWDTDTQYF
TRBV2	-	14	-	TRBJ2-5	TGTGCCAGCAGTCAAGACAGGTTTGGAGAGACCCAGTACTTC	CASSQDRFGETQYF
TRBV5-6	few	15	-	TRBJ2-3	TGTGCCAGCAGCCCGCTGACTAGTCTCACAGATACGCAGTATTTT	CASSPLTSLTDTQYF
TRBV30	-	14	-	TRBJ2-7	TGTGCCTGTTGGGACGCAATATCCTACAATGAGCAGTACTTC	CACWDAISYNEQYF
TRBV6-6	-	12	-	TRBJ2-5	TGTGCCAGCAGCCCCCTCCCAGAGACCCAGTACTTC	CASSPLPETQYF
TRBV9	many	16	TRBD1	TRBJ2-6	TGTGCCAGCAGCACAGCAACAGGGGCTGGGGCCAACGTCCTGACTTTC	CASSTATGAGANVLTF
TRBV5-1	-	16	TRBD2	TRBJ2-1	TGCGCCAGCAGCTTGGGGACTAGCGGGACCTACAATGAGCAGTTCTTC	CASSLGTSGTYNEQFF
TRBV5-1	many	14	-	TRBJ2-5	TGCGCCAGCAGCACTTACAAGGGTGGGGAGACCCAGTACTTC	CASSTYKGGETQYF
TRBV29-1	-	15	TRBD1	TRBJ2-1	TGCAGCGTCGCGGAAGACACAGGGGTCCACAATGAGCAGTTCTTC	CSVAEDTGVHNEQFF
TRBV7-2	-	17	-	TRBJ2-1	TGTGCCAGCAGCATCTCCCCGTGGGGGGACGCCTACAATGAGCAGTTCTTC	CASSISPWGDAYNEQFF
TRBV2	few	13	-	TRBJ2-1	TGTGCCAGCAGTGTTCGAGAATTGAATGAGCAGTTCTTC	CASSVRELNEQFF
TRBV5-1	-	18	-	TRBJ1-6	TGCGCCAGCAGCTTGGACATCCAAAGTCGATGGAATAATTCACCCCTCCACTTT	CASSLDIQSRWNNSPLHF
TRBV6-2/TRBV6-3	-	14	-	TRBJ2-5	TGTGCCAGCAGTTACACCGTCAGCCAAGAGACCCAGTACTTC	CASSYTVSQETQYF
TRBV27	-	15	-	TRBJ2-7	TGTGCCAGCAGTTCGTTTCAGACCTACTCCTACGAGCAGTACTTC	CASSSFQTYSYEQYF
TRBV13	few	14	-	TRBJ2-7	TGTGCCAGCAGCCCGGACTCTCAAAAGTACGAGCAGTACTTC	CASSPDSQKYEQYF